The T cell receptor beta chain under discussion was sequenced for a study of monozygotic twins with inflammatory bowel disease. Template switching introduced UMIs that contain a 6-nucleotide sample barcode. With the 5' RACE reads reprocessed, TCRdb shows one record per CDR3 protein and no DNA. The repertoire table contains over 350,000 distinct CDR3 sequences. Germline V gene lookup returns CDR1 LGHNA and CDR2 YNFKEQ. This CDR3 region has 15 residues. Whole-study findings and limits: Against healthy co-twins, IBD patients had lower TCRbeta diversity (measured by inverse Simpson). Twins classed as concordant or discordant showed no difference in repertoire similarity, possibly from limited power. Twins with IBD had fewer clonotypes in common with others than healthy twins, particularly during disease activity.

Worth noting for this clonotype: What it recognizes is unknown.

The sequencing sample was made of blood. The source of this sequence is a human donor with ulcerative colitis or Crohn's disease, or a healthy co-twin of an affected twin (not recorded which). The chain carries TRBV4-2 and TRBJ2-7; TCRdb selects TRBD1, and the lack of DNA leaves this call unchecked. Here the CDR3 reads CASSQDDRGLGEQYF.